This entry lists 7 T cell receptor beta chains sequenced from one sample in a study of vaccination and CD4 T cells after COVID-19. TCRdb reprocessed the PCR reads via MiXCR and lists one record per CDR3 protein. The table records approximately 23,000 distinct CDR3 sequences, over 40% of them present only once. Sequenced here: CD4+ T cells from blood, sampled before SARS-CoV-2 vaccination. Receptors originate from a human donor who had recovered from COVID-19.

Worth noting for this clonotype: Germline and junction disagree at one end, which may indicate a read error. This rearrangement joins TRBV20-1 to TRBJ1-1, with TRBD1 as a possible D gene (6 bases). The CDR3 runs to 12 residues. Per the germline V gene, CDR1 is DFQATT and CDR2 is SNEGSKA (reference sequence). CDR3 region: CSARAGDTEAFF. The CDR3 bases are TGCAGTGCCAGAGCAGGGGATACTGAAGCTTTCTTT.

V usage is TRBV7-2 and J usage is TRBJ2-3; no firm D call. This CDR3 has 13 residues. The germline V and J ends were trimmed by 6 bases and 1 base, with 8 bases remaining between them. The germline V gene has CDR1 SGHTA and CDR2 FQGNSA. The CDR3 bases are TGTGCCAGCAGAACGGACGGCACAGATACGCAGTATTTT. Amino acids: CASRTDGTDTQYF. The full variable domain, completed using reference TRBV7-2 and TRBJ2-3, is GAGVSQSPSNKVTEKGKDVELRCDPISGHTALYWYRQSLGQGLEFLIYFQGNSAPDKSGLPSDRFSAERTGGSVSTLTIQRTQQEDSAVYLCASRTDGTDTQYFGPGTRLTVL.

V and J are TRBV19 and TRBJ1-5; D is perhaps TRBD1 (5 bases). This CDR3 is built from 15 residues. V lost 5 bases and J 1 base, leaving 12 bases between the germline ends. Germline loops: CDR1 LNHDA, CDR2 SQIVND (reference sequence). The CDR3: CASSSGRSSNQPQHF. In DNA, the CDR3 is TGTGCCAGTAGTTCAGGGAGATCGAGCAATCAGCCCCAGCATTTT.

V is TRBV7-2 and J is TRBJ2-2, with 9 nucleotides matching TRBD1. The CDR3 loop spans 18 amino acids. The V and J ends lost 5 bases and 1 base, in that order; junction bases with no gene match: 11. Per germline, CDR1 SGHTA and CDR2 FQGNSA. CDR3 residues: CASSTRTYRGRNTGELFF. The DNA of the CDR3 is TGTGCCAGCAGCACCCGCACCTACAGGGGGCGGAACACCGGGGAGCTGTTTTTT. Full variable domain (rest looked up from reference TRBV7-2 and TRBJ2-2): GAGVSQSPSNKVTEKGKDVELRCDPISGHTALYWYRQSLGQGLEFLIYFQGNSAPDKSGLPSDRFSAERTGGSVSTLTIQRTQQEDSAVYLCASSTRTYRGRNTGELFFGEGSRLTVL.

This clonotype was detected a few times. The chain couples TRBV7-2 to TRBJ2-4, with 7 bases fitting TRBD1. CDR1 is SGHTA and CDR2 is FQGNSA in the germline V gene. The trim removed 3 bases at V and 0 bases at J, leaving 8 bases unmatched. The CDR3 totals 17 residues. This CDR3 reads CASSLGQYEVAKNIQYF. The CDR3, as DNA: TGTGCCAGCAGCTTGGGACAGTACGAGGTAGCCAAAAACATTCAGTACTTC.

This clonotype appeared once. This sequence joins TRBV28 and TRBJ2-7; 8 nucleotides agree with TRBD1. This CDR3 region has 14 residues. Germline trimming cut 0 bases from V and 6 bases from J; bases unmatched to any gene: 4. Germline V CDR1 and CDR2: MDHEN, SYDVKM. The CDR3 sequence is CASSLWSGGGEQYF. CDR3 bases: TGTGCCAGCAGTTTATGGTCAGGGGGCGGCGAGCAGTACTTC.

This chain joins TRBV15 and TRBJ1-5, with a tentative D call TRBD1 (5 bases). Deletions cut 0 bases from V and 9 bases from J, with 12 bases between. Per the germline V gene, CDR1 is LNHNV and CDR2 is YYDKDF (reference sequence). The CDR3 has 14 residues. The CDR3 bases are TGTGCCACCAGCAGAGATGGGGGAGGGCGGCCCCAGCATTTT. This codes for CATSRDGGGRPQHF. The whole variable domain, remainder taken from reference TRBV15 and TRBJ1-5, is DAMVIQNPRYQVTQFGKPVTLSCSQTLNHNVMYWYQQKSSQAPKLLFHYYDKDFNNEADTPDNFQSRRPNTSFCFLDIRSPGLGDTAMYLCATSRDGGGRPQHFGDGTRLSIL.